This T cell receptor beta chain was identified in a study of blood T cell repertoires in COVID-19. The CDR3 length is 14 residues. Trimming removed 5 bases from V and 2 bases from J; junction bases left unmatched: 2. Germline V lookup: CDR1 SGHRS, CDR2 YFSETQ. The data were produced by immunoSEQ multiplex PCR, yet TCRdb's version contains in-frame clones alone and is incomplete. The sample shows more than 120,000 clones, more than 80% of them seen only once. The chain links TRBV5-1 to TRBJ2-3, with TRBD2 matching over 10 bases. The sequence derives from a human donor in a cohort sampled during active COVID-19. Source material: peripheral blood. The CDR3 here is CASRLAGDTDTQYF. The CDR3 bases are TGCGCCAGCAGGCTAGCGGGGGACACAGATACGCAGTATTTT.